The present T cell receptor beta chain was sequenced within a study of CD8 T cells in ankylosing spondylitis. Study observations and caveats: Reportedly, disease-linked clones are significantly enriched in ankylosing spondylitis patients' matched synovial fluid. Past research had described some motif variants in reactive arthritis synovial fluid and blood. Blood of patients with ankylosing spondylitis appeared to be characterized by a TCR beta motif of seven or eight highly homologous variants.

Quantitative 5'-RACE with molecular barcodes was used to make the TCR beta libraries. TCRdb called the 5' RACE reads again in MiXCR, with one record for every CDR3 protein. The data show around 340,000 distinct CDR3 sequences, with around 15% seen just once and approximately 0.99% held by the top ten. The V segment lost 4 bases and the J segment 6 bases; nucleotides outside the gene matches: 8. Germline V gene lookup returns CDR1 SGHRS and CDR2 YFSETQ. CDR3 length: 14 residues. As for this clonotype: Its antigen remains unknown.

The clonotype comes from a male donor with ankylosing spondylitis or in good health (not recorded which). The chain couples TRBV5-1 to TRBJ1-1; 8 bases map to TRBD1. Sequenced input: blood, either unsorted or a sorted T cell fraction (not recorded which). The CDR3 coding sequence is TGCGCCAGCAGCGAGAGGACAGGGAGCCCTGAAGCTTTCTTT. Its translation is CASSERTGSPEAFF.